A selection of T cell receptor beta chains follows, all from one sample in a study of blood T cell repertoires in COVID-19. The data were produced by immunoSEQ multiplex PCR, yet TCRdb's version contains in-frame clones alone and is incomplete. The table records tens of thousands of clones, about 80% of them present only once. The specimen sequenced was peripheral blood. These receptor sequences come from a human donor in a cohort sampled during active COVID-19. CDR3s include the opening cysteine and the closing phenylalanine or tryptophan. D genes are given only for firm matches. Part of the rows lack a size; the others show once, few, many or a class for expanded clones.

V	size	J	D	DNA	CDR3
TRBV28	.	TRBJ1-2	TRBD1	TGTGCCAGCCTACAGGGGGTCTATGGCTACACCTTC	CASLQGVYGYTF
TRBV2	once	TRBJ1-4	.	TGTGCCAGCAGGGCCTCAGCGGGCGCAACTAATGAAAAACTGTTTTTT	CASRASAGATNEKLFF
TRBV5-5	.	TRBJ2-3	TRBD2	TGTGCCAGCAGCAAGAGACTAGCGGGGGGGCAAGATACGCAGTATTTT	CASSKRLAGGQDTQYF
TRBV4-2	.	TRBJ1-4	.	TGTGCCAGCAGCCCCCTAAAGGGCAGGGGAAATGAAAAACTGTTTTTT	CASSPLKGRGNEKLFF
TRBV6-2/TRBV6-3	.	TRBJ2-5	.	TGTGCCAGCAGTTCGGACTACGAAGAGACCCAGTACTTC	CASSSDYEETQYF
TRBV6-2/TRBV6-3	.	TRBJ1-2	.	TGTGCCAGCAGTTACTCGAGCAACTATGGCTACACCTTC	CASSYSSNYGYTF
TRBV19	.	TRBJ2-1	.	TGTGCCAGTAGTATAGTAGGCAGGGGCGGCAATGAGCAGTTCTTC	CASSIVGRGGNEQFF
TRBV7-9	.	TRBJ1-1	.	TGTGCCAGCAGCCCTGGCCGCGGGGCCATTGGTACTGAAGCTTTCTTT	CASSPGRGAIGTEAFF
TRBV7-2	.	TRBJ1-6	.	TGTGCCAGCAGCCTTCATTCGGGGGGGATTAATTCACCCCTCCACTTT	CASSLHSGGINSPLHF
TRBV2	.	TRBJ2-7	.	TGTGCCAGCAGTGTAGTCGGGGAGCAGTACTTC	CASSVVGEQYF
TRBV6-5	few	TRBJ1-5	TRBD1	TGTGCCAGCAGTTACCCTGACAGGGATGGTCAGCCCCAGCATTTT	CASSYPDRDGQPQHF
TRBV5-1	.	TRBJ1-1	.	TGCGCCAGCAAGGAGAGCATGAACACTGAAGCTTTCTTT	CASKESMNTEAFF
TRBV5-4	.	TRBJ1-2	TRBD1	TGTGCCAGCAGTTTACAGGACAGGGAACATGGCTACACCTTC	CASSLQDREHGYTF
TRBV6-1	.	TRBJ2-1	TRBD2	TGTGCCAGCAGTGAGGGGAGGGATGAGCAGTTCTTC	CASSEGRDEQFF
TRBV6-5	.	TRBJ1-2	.	TGTGCCAGCACCAAGGGGAGGGTTTTCCATCATGGCTACACCTTC	CASTKGRVFHHGYTF
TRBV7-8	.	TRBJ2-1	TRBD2	TGTGCCAGCAGCTGGACTTTTGCGGGAGTGGTTGAGCAGTTCTTC	CASSWTFAGVVEQFF
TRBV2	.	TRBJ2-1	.	TGTGCCAGCAGCCTGACTAGAGGTAGAATCCATGAGCAGTTCTTC	CASSLTRGRIHEQFF
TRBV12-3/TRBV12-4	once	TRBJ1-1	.	TGTGCCAGCAGTTTGGGCAGGGGTTATGAAGCTTTCTTT	CASSLGRGYEAFF
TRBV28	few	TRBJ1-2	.	TGTGCCAGCGTCACGGGGGGACTGGGTGGCTACACCTTC	CASVTGGLGGYTF
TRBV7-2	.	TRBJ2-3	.	TGTGCCAGCAGCTTGTACACAGATACGCAGTATTTT	CASSLYTDTQYF
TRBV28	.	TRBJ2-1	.	TGTGCCAGCAGTTCACGAACTAACAATGAGCAGTTCTTC	CASSSRTNNEQFF
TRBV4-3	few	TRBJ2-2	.	TGCGCCAGCAGCCAAGATTTAGGGGGGAGGGGCGGGGAGCTGTTTTTT	CASSQDLGGRGGELFF
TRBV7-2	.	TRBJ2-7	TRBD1	TGTGCCAGCACCAGGGGGCATACCTACGAGCAGTACTTC	CASTRGHTYEQYF
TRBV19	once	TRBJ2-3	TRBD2	TGTGCCAGTAGACTTAGCGGGAGTTCAGATACGCAGTATTTT	CASRLSGSSDTQYF
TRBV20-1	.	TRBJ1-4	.	TGCAGTGCAGAACGGGAAAAACTGTTTTTT	CSAEREKLFF
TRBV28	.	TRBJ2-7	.	TGTGCCAGCAGTTTAACGGCGGGGCCTGGGGAGCAGTACTTC	CASSLTAGPGEQYF
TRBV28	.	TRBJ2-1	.	TGTGCCAGCAGTTTACCTATCACAGTTGAGCAGTTCTTC	CASSLPITVEQFF
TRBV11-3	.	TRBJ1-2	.	TGTGCCAGCAGCCCCCGGGGAGGGAACTATGGCTACACCTTC	CASSPRGGNYGYTF
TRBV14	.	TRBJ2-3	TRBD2	TGTGCCAGCAGCCAGGGAGTGCTAGCGGGCACAGATACGCAGTATTTT	CASSQGVLAGTDTQYF
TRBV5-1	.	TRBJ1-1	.	TGCGCCAGCAGCCCCTCCGGGGTGGGCACTGAAGCTTTCTTT	CASSPSGVGTEAFF
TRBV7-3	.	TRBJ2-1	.	TGTGCCAGCAGCTTTCCCCCAGGGGCGGAGCAGTTCTTC	CASSFPPGAEQFF
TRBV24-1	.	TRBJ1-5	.	TGTGCCACCAGTGATTCTCGATGGGGAGGGGGGATCAATCAGCCCCAGCATTTT	CATSDSRWGGGINQPQHF
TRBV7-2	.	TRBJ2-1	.	TGTGCCAGCAGCTTAAATAGCGCACAATACAATGAGCAGTTCTTC	CASSLNSAQYNEQFF
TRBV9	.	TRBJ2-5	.	TGTGCCAGCAGCCCCACCTCTGGGGGGACGGAGACCCAGTACTTC	CASSPTSGGTETQYF